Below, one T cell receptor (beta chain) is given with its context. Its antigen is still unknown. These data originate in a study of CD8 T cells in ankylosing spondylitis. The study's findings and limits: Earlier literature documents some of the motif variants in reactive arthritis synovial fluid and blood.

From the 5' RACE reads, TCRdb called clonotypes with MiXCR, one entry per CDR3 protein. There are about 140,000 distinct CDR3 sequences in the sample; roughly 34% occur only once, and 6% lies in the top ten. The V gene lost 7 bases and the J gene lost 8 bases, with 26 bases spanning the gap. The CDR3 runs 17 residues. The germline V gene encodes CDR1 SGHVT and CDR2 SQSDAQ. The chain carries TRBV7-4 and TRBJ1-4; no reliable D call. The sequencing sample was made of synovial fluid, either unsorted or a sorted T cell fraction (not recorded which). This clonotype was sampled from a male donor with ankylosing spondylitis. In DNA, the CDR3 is TGTGCCAGCACCTTCCAATCCGGGTCCCAGGCGGGAGAAAAACTGTTTTTT. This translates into CASTFQSGSQAGEKLFF.